One and the same sample provided the 30 T cell receptor beta chains below, sequenced in a study of control samples from healthy donors and cancer patients. Libraries were prepared by immunoSEQ multiplex PCR; TCRdb keeps only in-frame clonotypes and omits some of them. The data contain about 130,000 clones, 85% to 95% of them seen just once; the ten biggest clones take up about 1.5%. The specimen sequenced was PBMCs. The receptors were sampled from a man in his fifties with head and neck cancer.

This chain joins TRBV5-6 and TRBJ2-7, with D hard to call. V was trimmed by 0 bases and J by 12 bases, leaving 10 bases between them. Germline CDR1 SGHDT, CDR2 YYEEEE. The CDR3 covers 11 residues. CDR3 coding DNA: TGTGCCAGCAGCTTGGAGCAGGACCTGTACTTC. Protein sequence: CASSLEQDLYF. Together with reference TRBV5-6 and TRBJ2-7, the CDR3 gives the full variable domain: DAGVTQSPTHLIKTRGQQVTLRCSPKSGHDTVSWYQQALGQGPQFIFQYYEEEERQRGNFPDRFSGHQFPNYSSELNVNALLLGDSALYLCASSLEQDLYFGPGTRLTVT.

The rearrangement joins TRBV18 to TRBJ2-7; TRBD2 matches at 11 bases. V gave up 0 bases and J gave up 4 bases; unmatched junction bases: 5. Germline V gene sequence: CDR1 KGHSH, CDR2 LQKENI. The CDR3 is 16 amino acids. The CDR3 DNA follows: TGTGCCAGCTCACCACCTGTACTAGCGGGGGTATACGAGCAGTACTTC. Translated: CASSPPVLAGVYEQYF.

This chain links TRBV6-5 with TRBJ2-3, with D perhaps assigned TRBD1 or TRBD2 (5 bases each). V was pared by 6 bases and J by 3 bases, with 16 bases between. Germline V gene data show CDR1 as MNHEY and CDR2 as SVGAGI. The CDR3 is made up of 15 amino acids. This CDR3 reads CASSPLGGRTDTQYF. The CDR3 bases are TGTGCCAGCAGCCCCCTTGGGGGAAGGACAGATACGCAGTATTTT.

The chain employs TRBV7-2 and TRBJ2-1; 8 nucleotides align to TRBD2. J lost 1 base, V lost 3 bases, and 5 bases had no gene match. Germline V gives CDR1 SGHTA, CDR2 FQGNSA. CDR3 length: 16 amino acids. CDR3 nucleotides: TGTGCCAGCAGCTTTATCGCGGGGGGTTCCTACAATGAGCAGTTCTTC. Translating it yields CASSFIAGGSYNEQFF.

This chain uses TRBV7-2 with TRBJ2-3; 8 bases match TRBD2. The V segment lost 1 base and the J segment 2 bases; nucleotides outside the gene matches: 11. This CDR3 is 18 amino acids long. The V gene's germline CDR1 is SGHTA and CDR2 FQGNSA. The CDR3 DNA is TGTGCCAGCAGCTTAGATTCGATGGGGCGGGGGGCCACAGATACGCAGTATTTT. This translates into CASSLDSMGRGATDTQYF.

The gene calls are TRBV30 and TRBJ2-7; the match to TRBD1 covers 8 bases. Trimming cost V 2 bases and J 0 bases; bases outside gene matches: 3. CDR1 is GTSNPN, CDR2 SVGIG, per germline (reference sequence). CDR3 size: 14 residues. The CDR3, as DNA: TGTGCCTGGAGTACGGGACAGGTCTCCTACGAGCAGTACTTC. Amino acid sequence: CAWSTGQVSYEQYF.

The gene calls are TRBV28 and TRBJ1-5; the D is unclear. The CDR3 is made up of 14 amino acids. Germline-derived CDR1 and CDR2 are MDHEN and SYDVKM. Trimming cost V 6 bases and J 0 bases, with 9 bases left between them. CDR3 amino acids: CASRIDTSNQPQHF. Here the CDR3 DNA reads TGTGCCAGCAGAATCGACACTAGCAATCAGCCCCAGCATTTT.

The chain combines TRBV6-5 with TRBJ1-1, with D maybe TRBD1 (5 bases). CDR3 size: 13 residues. Trimming left V 4 bases short and J 4 bases short, with 10 bases between. Germline CDR1 MNHEY, CDR2 SVGAGI. The CDR3 loop reads CASSLTGTTEAFF. CDR3 nucleotide sequence: TGTGCCAGCAGTTTGACGGGGACCACTGAAGCTTTCTTT.

V and J are TRBV18 and TRBJ2-5; a weak D match, TRBD2 (5 bases). The germline CDR1 and CDR2 sequences are KGHSH and LQKENI. The CDR3 totals 15 residues. V lost 1 base and J 4 bases, leaving 13 bases between the germline ends. CDR3 bases: TGTGCCAGCTCACCACGGGTCGGAGAGGGAGAGACCCAGTACTTC. Amino acids: CASSPRVGEGETQYF.

This clone was seen more than once but under ten times. Other DNA variants within this sample encode the same CDR3. This chain links TRBV19 with TRBJ1-1, with 7 bases aligning to TRBD1. This CDR3 contains 14 residues. In germline, CDR1 is LNHDA, CDR2 SQIVND (reference sequence). V was pared by 6 bases and J by 1 base, with 5 bases of the junction left unmatched. CDR3 coding DNA: TGTGCCAGTAGCCCAGGGGGAGGGAACACTGAAGCTTTCTTT. It specifies CASSPGGGNTEAFF. The full variable domain, completed using reference TRBV19 and TRBJ1-1, is DGGITQSPKYLFRKEGQNVTLSCEQNLNHDAMYWYRQDPGQGLRLIYYSQIVNDFQKGDIAEGYSVSREKKESFPLTVTSAQKNPTAFYLCASSPGGGNTEAFFGQGTRLTVV.

The chain is built from TRBV14 and TRBJ2-3; D not resolved. From germline, CDR1 is SGHDN and CDR2 FVKESK. The CDR3 is made up of 13 amino acids. V was cut by 1 base and J by 6 bases, with 8 bases left in between. The CDR3 nucleotides read TGTGCCAGCAGCCAAGTAGTAAGGGATACGCAGTATTTT. It translates to CASSQVVRDTQYF.

This clone has only one observation. The chain uses TRBV19 and TRBJ1-5, with 7 bases fitting TRBD1. This CDR3 is built from 14 residues. The ends lost 6 bases at V and 7 bases at J; junction bases unmatched: 9. In germline, CDR1 is LNHDA, CDR2 SQIVND (reference sequence). This CDR3 reads CASRDHRGRQPQHF. In nucleotides, the CDR3 is TGTGCCAGTAGGGACCACAGGGGACGGCAGCCCCAGCATTTT.

The chain has TRBV19 and TRBJ2-2, with D perhaps matching TRBD1 (6 bases). Trimming removed 6 bases at V and 5 bases at J, with 19 bases between. Germline V gene data show CDR1 as LNHDA and CDR2 as SQIVND (reference sequence). This CDR3 region has 16 residues. CDR3 sequence reads: CASSENPGHSTGELFF. The DNA of the CDR3 is TGTGCCAGTAGCGAGAATCCGGGACATTCGACCGGGGAGCTGTTTTTT.

This chain links TRBV7-2 with TRBJ1-1; perhaps TRBD1 as D (6 bases). This CDR3 region has 13 residues. Germline CDR1 reads SGHTA; CDR2 reads FQGNSA. Trimming removed 3 bases at V and 4 bases at J, with 9 bases between. The CDR3 nucleotides read TGTGCCAGCAGCTTTACCAGGGGCACTGAAGCTTTCTTT. Translation: CASSFTRGTEAFF.

The chain carries TRBV27 and TRBJ1-6; possibly TRBD1 for D (5 bases). Trimming took 4 bases from V and 7 from J, leaving 14 bases between them. The CDR3 consists of 15 residues. CDR1 and CDR2 from the germline V gene are MNHEY and SMNVEV (reference sequence). The chain's CDR3 is CASSSRGRLNSPLHF. CDR3 DNA sequence: TGTGCCAGCAGTTCACGGGGACGGCTCAATTCACCCCTCCACTTT.

This CDR3 reads CATLLQRNTEAFF. The CDR3, as DNA: TGTGCCACCTTATTACAGAGGAACACTGAAGCTTTCTTT. This rearrangement joins TRBV2 to TRBJ1-1; the D is unclear. This CDR3 is built from 13 residues. CDR1 and CDR2 (germline): SNHLY, FYNNEI. V lost 10 bases and J lost 1, with 13 bases in between.

The chain employs TRBV10-3 and TRBJ2-3; no definite D call. The CDR3 loop spans 12 amino acids. Deletions cut 3 bases from V and 0 bases from J, with 1 base between. Germline CDR1 reads ENHRY; CDR2 reads SYGVKD. CDR3 sequence: CAISDSTDTQYF. The CDR3 bases are TGTGCCATCAGTGACAGCACAGATACGCAGTATTTT.

This rearrangement joins TRBV5-4 to TRBJ2-1; 10 nucleotides line up with TRBD1. This CDR3 spans 14 amino acids. With 5 bases clipped from V and 5 bases from J, the junction kept 4 bases outside the gene matches. Germline V gene lookup returns CDR1 SGHNT and CDR2 YYREEE (reference sequence). The CDR3 sequence: CASSYGQGDNEQFF. In DNA, the CDR3 is TGTGCCAGCAGTTACGGACAGGGGGACAATGAGCAGTTCTTC.

The gene calls are TRBV11-3 and TRBJ2-7; a possible D gene is TRBD1 (7 bases). Germline assignment: CDR1 SGHNT and CDR2 YENEEA. The CDR3 length is 13 residues. V was pared by 5 bases and J by 7 bases, with 15 bases between. The CDR3 DNA follows: TGTGCCAGCAGCCCCGAACAGGGGAGGGAGCAGTACTTC. Translation gives CASSPEQGREQYF.

This sequence joins TRBV12-3 or TRBV12-4 and TRBJ2-7, with 9 bases lining up with TRBD1. J gave up 7 bases and V 10 bases, and 8 bases lay outside the gene matches. This CDR3 contains 12 residues. The CDR3 DNA reads as TGTGCCACGGGGACAGGGCCGGGGGAGCAGTACTTC. Protein sequence: CATGTGPGEQYF.

The V gene is TRBV28, the J gene TRBJ1-3, with D hard to call. Germline CDR1 is MDHEN and CDR2 is SYDVKM. V lost 7 bases to trimming and J lost 4 bases, with 11 bases between them. The CDR3 is made up of 13 amino acids. CDR3 protein: CASTWRGGNTIYF. As DNA, the CDR3 is TGTGCCAGCACTTGGAGAGGAGGAAACACCATATATTTT.

The J gene is TRBJ1-5, the V gene TRBV4-2; D is undetermined. The germline V gene has CDR1 LGHNA and CDR2 YNFKEQ. The CDR3 length is 16 residues. Trimming stripped 4 bases from V and 0 bases from J, with 13 bases between. CDR3 protein: CASSPRGAVSNQPQHF. The CDR3 region has the DNA TGTGCCAGCAGCCCAAGAGGAGCGGTTAGCAATCAGCCCCAGCATTTT.

The CDR3 nucleotides are TGTGCCAGCAGCTTTACGGGTAGGGGCATTCAGTACTTC. Translation gives CASSFTGRGIQYF. The gene calls are TRBV7-9 and TRBJ2-4; maybe TRBD1 (5 bases). The germline V gene encodes CDR1 SEHNR and CDR2 FQNEAQ (reference sequence). The germline V and J ends were trimmed by 3 bases and 9 bases, with 12 bases remaining between them. CDR3 length equals 13 residues.

This rearrangement joins TRBV9 to TRBJ1-2; D is perhaps TRBD1 (5 bases). There are 16 residues in the CDR3. CDR1 and CDR2 from the germline V gene are SGDLS and YYNGEE. Trimming shortened V by 4 bases and J by 0 bases, and 16 bases separated the two germline ends. The CDR3 spells CASSFSIQVSNYGYTF. DNA for the CDR3: TGTGCCAGCAGCTTTTCCATACAGGTTTCTAACTATGGCTACACCTTC.

The chain combines TRBV4-3 with TRBJ2-7; no firm D call. There are 14 residues in the CDR3. Germline values: CDR1 LGHNA, CDR2 YSLEER. V was clipped by 4 bases and J by 2 bases, with 12 bases between them. The CDR3 region has the DNA TGCGCCAGCAGCCCATGGACCGGAGCCTACGAGCAGTACTTC. Translated, it gives CASSPWTGAYEQYF.

The V call is TRBV28, the J call TRBJ2-7; 7 bases match TRBD2. J gave up 6 bases and V 7 bases, and 12 bases lay outside the gene matches. Germline-derived CDR1 and CDR2 are MDHEN and SYDVKM. The CDR3 is 14 residues long. CDR3 coding DNA: TGTGCCAGCATACATAGCGGGCAGGGCTTCGAGCAGTACTTC. Its translation is CASIHSGQGFEQYF.

Points on this clone: An end of the junction differs from the germline gene, which may be a read error. The rearrangement joins TRBV6-5 to TRBJ1-5; maybe TRBD1 (6 bases). This CDR3 spans 12 amino acids. Germline values: CDR1 MNHEY, CDR2 SVGAGI. The CDR3 DNA reads TGCTTCGAGGGGCACAGGGCTCAGCCCCAGCATTTT. Protein: CFEGHRAQPQHF.

The chain uses TRBV25-1 and TRBJ2-7; D unclear. Between the trimmed V and J ends, which lost 7 bases and 6 bases, there was a span of 13 bases. This CDR3 is 12 amino acids long. The germline CDR1 and CDR2 sequences are MGHDK and SYGVNS. The DNA for the CDR3 is TGTGCCAGCATTTCAGGTCGGAGCGAGCAGTACTTC. This encodes CASISGRSEQYF.

The J gene is TRBJ1-2, the V gene TRBV5-1, with no clear D. Germline CDR1 reads SGHRS; CDR2 reads YFSETQ. V dropped 5 bases and J dropped 5 bases, with 13 bases sitting between them. This CDR3 region has 13 residues. The CDR3 region has the DNA TGCGCCAGCAGTAACAATCCGACGTATGGCTACACCTTC. It encodes CASSNNPTYGYTF.

The chain is built from TRBV5-1 and TRBJ2-4, with D unresolved. The germline V and J ends were trimmed by 0 bases and 5 bases, with 15 bases remaining between them. Germline CDR1 is SGHRS and CDR2 is YFSETQ. The CDR3 loop spans 16 amino acids. The CDR3 here is CASSLVSSANQNIQYF. The DNA of the CDR3 is TGCGCCAGCAGCTTGGTATCGTCCGCGAACCAAAACATTCAGTACTTC.